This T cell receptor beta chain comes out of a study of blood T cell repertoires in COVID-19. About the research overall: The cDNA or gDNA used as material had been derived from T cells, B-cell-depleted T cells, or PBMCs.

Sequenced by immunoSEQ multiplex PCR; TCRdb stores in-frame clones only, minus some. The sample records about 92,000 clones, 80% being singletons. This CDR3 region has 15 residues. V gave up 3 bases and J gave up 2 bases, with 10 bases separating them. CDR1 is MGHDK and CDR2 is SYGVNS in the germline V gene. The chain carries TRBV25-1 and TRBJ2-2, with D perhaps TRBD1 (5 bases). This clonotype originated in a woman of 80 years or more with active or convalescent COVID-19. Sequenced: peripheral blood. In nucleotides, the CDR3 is TGTGCCAGCAGTGATAACAGGCTAAACACCGGGGAGCTGTTTTTT. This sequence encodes CASSDNRLNTGELFF.